These 16 T cell receptor beta chains share one sample of origin, sequenced in a study of T cell repertoires in cytomegalovirus infection. No cognate antigen is known for these TCRs. A single record per CDR3 protein comes from TCRdb applying MiXCR to the reads. The table has roughly 49,000 distinct CDR3 sequences, 20% to 25% seen once; the top ten hold 15% to 20%. The specimen was PBMCs, sequenced either directly or after in vitro stimulation (not recorded which). These receptors were taken from a human donor in good health (CMV status not recorded). Some clones in this sample may be carry-over from other donors' samples.

The rearrangement joins TRBV2 to TRBJ2-7, with 7 bases fitting TRBD2. Per the germline V gene, CDR1 is SNHLY and CDR2 is FYNNEI. Trimming cost V 6 bases and J 2 bases; bases outside gene matches: 7. CDR3 length: 14 amino acids. The DNA of the CDR3 is TGTGCCAGCAGCATCCTGGGGGGGGCCTACGAGCAGTACTTC. Residues: CASSILGGAYEQYF. The full variable domain, in which reference TRBV2 and TRBJ2-7 provide the parts outside the CDR3, is EPEVTQTPSHQVTQMGQEVILRCVPISNHLYFYWYRQILGQKVEFLVSFYNNEISEKSEIFDDQFSVERPDGSNFTLKIRSTKLEDSAMYFCASSILGGAYEQYFGPGTRLTVT.

This clonotype showed up many times. This rearrangement joins TRBV4-2 to TRBJ1-2, with 8 bases matching TRBD1. Germline lookup yields CDR1 LGHNA and CDR2 YNFKEQ. V lost 4 bases, J lost 1 base, and 5 bases stayed unmatched. The CDR3 consists of 15 residues. The CDR3 coding sequence is TGTGCCAGCAGCCCCAGGGACAGGATTAACTATGGCTACACCTTC. This codes for CASSPRDRINYGYTF.

This clonotype came up many times. J is TRBJ1-2 and V is TRBV7-8; no clear D gene. CDR3 length: 14 residues. Germline V CDR1 and CDR2: SGHVS, FQNEAQ. The V end was cut by 4 bases, the J end by 0 bases, with 9 bases between. The CDR3 here is CASSSLGTNYGYTF. DNA for the CDR3: TGTGCCAGCAGCTCTTTAGGGACTAACTATGGCTACACCTTC.

By sample fraction, this clonotype is medium-sized. This chain connects TRBV28 to TRBJ1-5; tentative D call: TRBD1 (5 bases). In germline, CDR1 is MDHEN, CDR2 SYDVKM. The CDR3 extends over 14 amino acids. V lost 4 bases and J 6 bases, leaving 13 bases between the germline ends. CDR3 sequence: CASSSKPDSQPQHF. CDR3 in DNA: TGTGCCAGCAGTTCCAAACCCGACAGTCAGCCCCAGCATTTT.

This clonotype came up many times. This chain joins TRBV6-1 and TRBJ1-5; the D is unclear. Germline assignment: CDR1 MNHNS and CDR2 SASEGT. The CDR3 runs 12 residues. The V gene lost 3 bases and the J gene lost 10 bases, with 10 bases spanning the gap. The CDR3 DNA follows: TGTGCCAGCAGTGAGCCGAGGCCTCCCCAGCATTTT. Protein sequence: CASSEPRPPQHF.

V is TRBV12-3 or TRBV12-4 and J is TRBJ1-5, with D perhaps matching TRBD1 (5 bases). Trimming stripped 6 bases from V and 1 base from J, with 16 bases between. The CDR3 spans 16 residues. The CDR3 nucleotides are TGTGCCAGCAGCCCCTGGACCGGGGGAAGCAATCAGCCCCAGCATTTT. Its translation: CASSPWTGGSNQPQHF.

This rearrangement joins TRBV11-2 to TRBJ2-7; 9 bases align to TRBD2. The trim removed 2 bases at V and 3 bases at J, leaving 8 bases unmatched. The CDR3 is 16 residues long. The germline V gene has CDR1 SGHAT and CDR2 FQNNGV. The CDR3 DNA reads as TGTGCCAGCAGCTTATTAAGCCTAGCGGGAAACTACGAGCAGTACTTC. Residues: CASSLLSLAGNYEQYF.

This clonotype has only a few counts. The J gene is TRBJ2-7, the V gene TRBV28; the D call may be TRBD1 or TRBD2 (5 bases each). Germline CDR1 is MDHEN and CDR2 is SYDVKM. Deletions cut 7 bases from V and 3 bases from J, with 16 bases between. The CDR3 totals 14 residues. The CDR3 DNA reads TGTGCCAGCACCAGTGGGGGAACCCACTACGAGCAGTACTTC. This gives the protein CASTSGGTHYEQYF.

The chain links TRBV12-3 or TRBV12-4 to TRBJ2-1; possibly TRBD1 for D (5 bases). V was shortened by 3 bases and J by 0 bases, with 9 bases between the two germline ends. This CDR3 has 15 residues. The CDR3 reads CASSFGDSSYNEQFF. The CDR3 bases are TGTGCCAGCAGTTTTGGCGACAGCTCCTACAATGAGCAGTTCTTC.

This clonotype was picked up a small number of times. This chain uses TRBV5-4 with TRBJ2-5; D is unclear. The CDR3 is made up of 16 amino acids. Looked up from germline, CDR1 is SGHNT and CDR2 is YYREEE (reference sequence). The germline V and J ends were trimmed by 0 bases and 5 bases, with 17 bases remaining between them. CDR3 bases: TGTGCCAGCAGCTTGGGTCAAGTCCCCAAAAGGGAGACCCAGTACTTC. As protein: CASSLGQVPKRETQYF.

This clonotype showed up just a few times. The chain joins TRBV7-2 to TRBJ1-3; D is ambiguous. V lost 3 bases to trimming and J lost 7 bases, with 7 bases between them. CDR3 length equals 12 residues. Looked up from germline, CDR1 is SGHTA and CDR2 is FQGNSA. CDR3 nucleotide sequence: TGTGCCAGCAGCTTGAGGAGGAACACCATATATTTT. Its translation: CASSLRRNTIYF.

This clonotype has more than one count but fewer than ten. The J gene is TRBJ2-3, the V gene TRBV5-1; perhaps TRBD2 as D (6 bases). Germline assignment: CDR1 SGHRS and CDR2 YFSETQ. V gave up 6 bases and J gave up 4 bases, with 15 bases separating them. This CDR3 contains 14 residues. The CDR3 DNA reads TGCGCCAGCACTGCCAACGGGGGTGCAGATACGCAGTATTTT. Translation gives CASTANGGADTQYF. The whole variable domain, remainder taken from reference TRBV5-1 and TRBJ2-3, is KAGVTQTPRYLIKTRGQQVTLSCSPISGHRSVSWYQQTPGQGLQFLFEYFSETQRNKGNFPGRFSGRQFSNSRSEMNVSTLELGDSALYLCASTANGGADTQYFGPGTRLTVL.

This clonotype was counted a few times. The rearrangement joins TRBV6-6 to TRBJ2-7; D uncertain. The CDR3 runs to 15 residues. Germline V gene lookup returns CDR1 MNHNY and CDR2 SVGAGI (reference sequence). Between the trimmed V and J ends, which lost 4 bases and 2 bases, there was a span of 15 bases. CDR3 sequence: CASSFLAGPTYEQYF. In DNA, the CDR3 is TGTGCCAGCAGTTTCCTGGCAGGTCCCACCTACGAGCAGTACTTC.

This clonotype occurred many times. The V gene is TRBV7-2, the J gene TRBJ2-5; D may be TRBD2 (6 bases). Trimming pared 5 bases from V and 4 bases from J, leaving 11 bases between. The CDR3 totals 13 residues. Germline CDR1 reads SGHTA; CDR2 reads FQGNSA. The CDR3 loop reads CASSPGLRETQYF. Written as DNA, the CDR3 is TGTGCCAGCAGCCCAGGACTACGAGAGACCCAGTACTTC.

Turning to this clonotype: Without the conserved terminal phenylalanine or tryptophan, this CDR3 likely stems from a read error. The genes are TRBV12-3 or TRBV12-4 and TRBJ2-2, with a possible D match to TRBD2 (6 bases). Trimming removed 2 bases from V and 7 bases from J, with 8 bases in between. The CDR3 is 13 residues long. The CDR3 sequence: CASSLTSFGELFL. The CDR3 DNA sequence: TGTGCCAGCAGTTTAACTAGCTTCGGGGAGCTGTTTCTT.

In this sample, this clonotype turned up a few times. The J gene is TRBJ1-1, the V gene TRBV12-3 or TRBV12-4, with D unclear. The V end lost 6 bases, the J end lost 1 base, and 9 bases lay between the germline ends. This CDR3 is built from 13 residues. DNA of the CDR3: TGTGCCAGCAGCCGCACAAGGAACACTGAAGCTTTCTTT. This translates into CASSRTRNTEAFF.